Listed below are T cell receptor beta chains from one sample, sequenced in a study of identical twins. One entry per CDR3 protein results from TCRdb running MiXCR on the 5' RACE reads. The sample records hundreds of thousands of distinct CDR3 sequences, about a tenth being singletons. Sequencing was carried out using memory (CD45RO+) T cells sorted from blood. These receptors all come from a woman in her late teens or twenties in good health. Each CDR3 is given with its conserved first and last residue. The order of the fields is J gene, V gene, D gene, CDR3 protein. A D gene is named only where the DNA matches it firmly.

TRBJ2-7 TRBV21-1 - CASNRDGGEQYF
TRBJ2-1 TRBV28 TRBD1 CASSLPGTGQNEQFF
TRBJ2-1 TRBV11-2 - CASSLNRAWNEQFF
TRBJ2-5 TRBV30 TRBD1 CAWSPSPTRDRNQETQYF
TRBJ1-2 TRBV12-3/TRBV12-4 - CASSRTSSYGYTF
TRBJ2-7 TRBV7-2 - CASSLAGLGEQYF
TRBJ2-7 TRBV5-6 - CASSLVTRYGPYEQYF
TRBJ2-1 TRBV20-1 - CSAPRVLGRSSYNEQFF
TRBJ2-1 TRBV7-2 - CASTQDRDSEQFF
TRBJ1-3 TRBV2 TRBD1 CASNPDRGNTIYF
TRBJ2-7 TRBV20-1 - CSASAGAHYEQYF
TRBJ1-2 TRBV4-1 - CASSFNPGGGRQQGRHGYTF
TRBJ2-1 TRBV7-2 TRBD2 CASSPLGLAGGYNEQFF
TRBJ2-4 TRBV25-1 - CASSALHDLAKNIQYF
TRBJ1-1 TRBV6-2/TRBV6-3 TRBD1 CASSYRGPNTEAFF
TRBJ2-3 TRBV10-3 TRBD2 CAISDGGSSTDTQYF